These 31 T cell receptor beta chains share one sample of origin, sequenced in a study of cytomegalovirus exposure and HLA in healthy donors. Primers: 60 Vbeta forward and 13 Jbeta reverse. Generated by immunoSEQ multiplex PCR, the TCRdb table keeps only in-frame clones and is missing some. The table shows roughly 120,000 clones, with roughly 71% occurring only once. Material: PBMCs. These receptors came from a woman in her forties or fifties in good health and CMV-seropositive.

This chain connects TRBV2 to TRBJ2-7, with TRBD2 matching over 10 bases. Trimming at V came to 6 bases and at J to 0 bases, leaving 2 bases not matched to a gene. Per the germline V gene, CDR1 is SNHLY and CDR2 is FYNNEI. The CDR3 sequence is 14 residues long. CDR3 residues: CASRASGGSYEQYF. In nucleotides, the CDR3 is TGTGCCAGCAGGGCTAGCGGGGGCTCCTACGAGCAGTACTTC.

This clone was picked up many times. The CDR3 reads CSVPWTGEGYTF. Written as DNA, the CDR3 is TGCAGCGTCCCCTGGACAGGGGAAGGCTACACCTTC. V and J are TRBV29-1 and TRBJ1-2, with 9 bases aligning to TRBD1. Per germline, CDR1 SQVTM and CDR2 ANQGSEA. The junction had 7 bases not matched to a gene; V was cut back by 6 bases and J by 8 bases. This CDR3 has 12 amino acids.

This clone showed up just a few times. The rearrangement joins TRBV2 to TRBJ2-7; TRBD2 matches 9 bases. CDR3 length: 13 amino acids. The trim removed 11 bases at V and 3 bases at J, leaving 8 bases unmatched. Germline CDR1 is SNHLY and CDR2 is FYNNEI. CDR3: CAAGGAGGYEQYF. CDR3 nucleotides: TGTGCCGCGGGGGGGGCGGGGGGCTACGAGCAGTACTTC.

This clone has just a few counts. The CDR3 nucleotides read TGTGCCAGCAGTTTTAACGGGGGGTTCTACAATGAGCAGTTCTTC. It is translated as CASSFNGGFYNEQFF. This chain joins TRBV27 and TRBJ2-1, with 7 bases fitting TRBD2. This CDR3 spans 15 amino acids. Losses at the gene ends were 3 bases for V and 3 bases for J; bases not matched to a gene: 5. Germline CDR1 is MNHEY and CDR2 is SMNVEV (reference sequence).

The V and J genes are TRBV7-9 and TRBJ1-2; tentatively, D is TRBD1 (6 bases). Trimming pared 4 bases from V and 2 bases from J, leaving 11 bases between. Looked up from germline, CDR1 is SEHNR and CDR2 is FQNEAQ (reference sequence). This CDR3 is 14 amino acids long. The CDR3 nucleotides are TGTGCCAGCAGCTCCCAGGGGAAAAACTATGGCTACACCTTC. Translation gives CASSSQGKNYGYTF.

The rearrangement uses TRBV7-4 and TRBJ2-7, with D perhaps TRBD1 (6 bases). This CDR3 is 13 amino acids long. V dropped 6 bases and J dropped 2 bases, with 11 bases sitting between them. Germline values: CDR1 SGHVT, CDR2 SQSDAQ. CDR3 sequence (DNA): TGTGCCAGCAGTCGGACAGTACCCTACGAGCAGTACTTC. This gives the protein CASSRTVPYEQYF.

V usage is TRBV28 and J usage is TRBJ1-5, with 8 bases identical to TRBD1. Germline CDR1 and CDR2: MDHEN and SYDVKM. V dropped 3 bases and J dropped 3; count of bases not matched to a gene: 10. The CDR3 sequence is 17 residues long. CDR3 nucleotides: TGTGCCAGCAGTTTGGGGCAGGGGGCAATGAACAATCAGCCCCAGCATTTT. Its translation is CASSLGQGAMNNQPQHF.

The J gene is TRBJ1-2, the V gene TRBV4-3; D remains unclear. The CDR3 sequence is 18 residues long. The V gene's germline CDR1 is LGHNA and CDR2 YSLEER. Deletions cut 0 bases from V and 4 bases from J, with 21 bases between. CDR3 region: CASSQDWESQHHLYGYTF. The CDR3 DNA reads TGCGCCAGCAGCCAAGATTGGGAGAGCCAGCACCATCTCTATGGCTACACCTTC.

This clone has just one count. V and J are TRBV5-4 and TRBJ2-1, with 15 bases lining up with TRBD2. The CDR3 extends over 15 amino acids. Germline V gene sequence: CDR1 SGHNT, CDR2 YYREEE (reference sequence). J was trimmed by 8 bases and V by 5 bases; bases with no gene match: 5. The DNA for the CDR3 is TGTGCCAGCAGTCGGACTAGCGGGGGGGCTGATGAGCAGTTCTTC. This gives the protein CASSRTSGGADEQFF. Complete variable domain (other parts from reference TRBV5-4 and TRBJ2-1): ETGVTQSPTHLIKTRGQQVTLRCSSQSGHNTVSWYQQALGQGPQFIFQYYREEENGRGNFPPRFSGLQFPNYSSELNVNALELDDSALYLCASSRTSGGADEQFFGPGTRLTVL.

This sequence joins TRBV5-1 and TRBJ2-3, with 10 bases identical to TRBD2. This CDR3 comprises 15 residues. CDR1 is SGHRS and CDR2 is YFSETQ in the germline V gene. The junction had 6 bases not matched to a gene; V was cut back by 2 bases and J by 6 bases. For the CDR3, the DNA is TGCGCCAGCAGCTTATCTAGCGGGGGCGGGGATACGCAGTATTTT. Its protein is CASSLSSGGGDTQYF.

This clone occurred once. The rearrangement uses TRBV5-6 and TRBJ1-2; D possibly corresponds to TRBD1 (6 bases). Trimming pared 6 bases from V and 5 bases from J, leaving 17 bases between. The CDR3 sequence is 14 residues long. The germline gives CDR1 SGHDT, CDR2 YYEEEE. CDR3 amino acids: CASTARGRGYGYTF. CDR3 in DNA: TGTGCCAGCACCGCCCGGGGGAGGGGGTATGGCTACACCTTC.

This clone has only a few counts. The chain recombines TRBV4-3 with TRBJ2-3, with 9 bases that match TRBD1. The trim removed 3 bases at V and 4 bases at J, leaving 8 bases unmatched. Germline CDR1 LGHNA, CDR2 YSLEER. The CDR3 runs 16 residues. The CDR3 DNA reads as TGCGCCAGCAGCCAGGTCCGGGACAGGGTGTCAGATACGCAGTATTTT. Translation: CASSQVRDRVSDTQYF.

The chain recombines TRBV4-1 with TRBJ2-1; tentative D call: TRBD1 (5 bases). The V end lost 2 bases, the J end lost 4 bases, and 9 bases lay between the germline ends. Germline CDR1 and CDR2: MGHRA and YSYEKL. The CDR3 runs to 14 residues. CDR3 loop: CASSQSGKYNEQFF. The CDR3, as DNA: TGCGCCAGCAGCCAATCAGGGAAGTACAATGAGCAGTTCTTC.

The chain is built from TRBV11-2 and TRBJ1-2, with TRBD1 matching over 7 bases. Trimming at V came to 5 bases and at J to 3 bases, leaving 6 bases not matched to a gene. This CDR3 region has 14 residues. The V gene's germline CDR1 is SGHAT and CDR2 FQNNGV. CDR3 nucleotides: TGTGCCAGCAGCCACGACAGGGCCGACTATGGCTACACCTTC. It encodes CASSHDRADYGYTF.

This chain joins TRBV6-6 and TRBJ1-5; D is ambiguous. CDR3 length: 13 residues. From germline, CDR1 is MNHNY and CDR2 SVGAGI (reference sequence). V was pared by 2 bases and J by 5 bases, with 7 bases between. The CDR3, as DNA: TGTGCCAGCAGTTACCCCGCGGATCAGCCCCAGCATTTT. It codes for CASSYPADQPQHF.

This chain uses TRBV18 with TRBJ2-3, with D unresolved. The germline V gene has CDR1 KGHSH and CDR2 LQKENI. The CDR3 runs to 13 residues. Trimming took off 6 bases at V and 2 bases at J, with 9 bases between the two ends. The CDR3 sequence is CASSRDFTDTQYF. The CDR3 DNA reads as TGTGCCAGCTCTCGCGACTTCACAGATACGCAGTATTTT.

The chain is built from TRBV7-8 and TRBJ2-2, with 14 bases fitting TRBD2. V dropped 5 bases and J dropped 5; count of bases not matched to a gene: 10. Germline V gene data show CDR1 as SGHVS and CDR2 as FQNEAQ. The CDR3 extends over 18 amino acids. The CDR3 DNA sequence: TGTGCCAGCAGCCCTAGACTAGCGGGGGGGCTGGGGACCGGGGAGCTGTTTTTT. This codes for CASSPRLAGGLGTGELFF.

For this clone: Different DNA sequences within this sample yield the same CDR3. J is TRBJ2-2 and V is TRBV29-1; TRBD1 matches 7 bases. In germline, CDR1 is SQVTM, CDR2 ANQGSEA. V gave up 6 bases and J gave up 6 bases; unmatched junction bases: 4. This CDR3 contains 12 residues. CDR3 nucleotide sequence: TGCAGCGTCGAGGGGGCGGCCGGGGAGCTGTTTTTT. Its protein is CSVEGAAGELFF.

This clone came up once. This rearrangement joins TRBV18 to TRBJ1-1, with 8 bases aligning to TRBD1. After removal of 3 bases from V and 7 bases from J, the junction contained 7 bases not matched to a gene. The CDR3 is 14 residues long. The germline gives CDR1 KGHSH, CDR2 LQKENI. CDR3 loop: CASSPTTGQGEAFF. DNA for the CDR3: TGTGCCAGCTCACCTACTACAGGACAGGGTGAAGCTTTCTTT.

This rearrangement joins TRBV18 to TRBJ1-1; TRBD1 agrees at 8 bases. V was clipped by 5 bases and J by 1 base; unmatched bases: 3. Germline V CDR1 and CDR2: KGHSH, LQKENI. The CDR3 is 14 amino acids. The CDR3 region is CASSATGENTEAFF. The DNA of the CDR3 is TGTGCCAGCTCAGCGACAGGGGAGAACACTGAAGCTTTCTTT.

The chain carries TRBV7-9 and TRBJ1-5, with 9 bases aligning to TRBD1. The J segment lost 1 base and the V segment lost 1 base, leaving 5 bases of the junction unmatched. Germline CDR1 reads SEHNR; CDR2 reads FQNEAQ (reference sequence). The CDR3 covers 17 residues. CDR3 nucleotides: TGTGCCAGCAGCTTAGTAGGGACAGGGATGAGCAATCAGCCCCAGCATTTT. It yields the protein CASSLVGTGMSNQPQHF.

The V gene is TRBV28, the J gene TRBJ2-3, with 8 bases lining up with TRBD2. V lost 5 bases, J lost 5 bases, and 12 bases stayed unmatched. CDR1 is MDHEN, CDR2 SYDVKM, per germline. The CDR3 contains 16 residues. The CDR3 spells CASSALTGTRVDTQYF. The CDR3 nucleotides read TGTGCCAGCAGTGCCTTAACCGGGACTAGGGTAGATACGCAGTATTTT. Full variable domain (rest looked up from reference TRBV28 and TRBJ2-3): DVKVTQSSRYLVKRTGEKVFLECVQDMDHENMFWYRQDPGLGLRLIYFSYDVKMKEKGDIPEGYSVSREKKERFSLILESASTNQTSMYLCASSALTGTRVDTQYFGPGTRLTVL.

The chain is built from TRBV18 and TRBJ2-7, with D possibly TRBD1 on 7 matching bases. The length of the CDR3 is 14 residues. V lost 6 bases to trimming and J lost 0 bases, with 12 bases between them. CDR1 and CDR2 from the germline V gene are KGHSH and LQKENI. The CDR3 nucleotides read TGTGCCAGCTCCTCAGGGGGGAGCTCCTACGAGCAGTACTTC. This codes for CASSSGGSSYEQYF.

The chain is built from TRBV7-2 and TRBJ2-2, with 9 nucleotides matching TRBD1. Germline values: CDR1 SGHTA, CDR2 FQGNSA. V shed 6 bases and J 7 bases; nucleotides not matched to a gene: 9. The CDR3 is 15 amino acids. The CDR3 here is CASRRDRTGVGELFF. CDR3 in DNA: TGTGCCAGCAGGCGAGATCGGACAGGGGTCGGGGAGCTGTTTTTT.

To note about this clone: Other DNA sequences in this sample translate to the same CDR3. V gene TRBV7-9 combines with J gene TRBJ1-5; 8 nucleotides align to TRBD1. V shed 5 bases, J shed 7 bases, and the junction held 7 bases outside the gene matches. CDR1 and CDR2 from the germline V gene are SEHNR and FQNEAQ (reference sequence). The CDR3 length is 14 residues. The CDR3, as DNA: TGTGCCAGCAGCCCCCAGGGGGCGGGCCAGCCCCAGCATTTT. This codes for CASSPQGAGQPQHF.

This chain connects TRBV25-1 to TRBJ1-5; D is unresolved. The CDR3 has 13 amino acids. Germline CDR1 and CDR2: MGHDK and SYGVNS. V lost 3 bases to trimming and J lost 6 bases, with 9 bases between them. The DNA for the CDR3 is TGTGCCAGCAGTGAGACGGGAGTTCAGCCCCAGCATTTT. Amino acids: CASSETGVQPQHF.

This clone was recorded only once. The rearrangement joins TRBV5-4 to TRBJ2-1; 10 bases map to TRBD2. From germline, CDR1 is SGHNT and CDR2 YYREEE (reference sequence). The CDR3 runs to 14 residues. J lost 7 bases, V lost 2 bases, and 3 bases had no gene match. CDR3 residues: CASSLAGGLNEQFF. CDR3 sequence (DNA): TGTGCCAGCAGCTTAGCGGGGGGGCTTAATGAGCAGTTCTTC.

There are a few counts of this clone. The J gene is TRBJ2-3, the V gene TRBV28, with TRBD2 matching over 8 bases. This CDR3 has 15 residues. Germline loops: CDR1 MDHEN, CDR2 SYDVKM. Trimming at V came to 4 bases and at J to 5 bases, leaving 8 bases not matched to a gene. The CDR3 bases are TGTGCCAGCAGTTCCCCCGGGGGGGCCGGAGATACGCAGTATTTT. This gives the protein CASSSPGGAGDTQYF.

The rearrangement links TRBV11-2 to TRBJ1-4, with D unresolved. The CDR3 has 15 amino acids. V lost 0 bases and J lost 1, with 6 bases in between. CDR1 and CDR2 (germline): SGHAT, FQNNGV. This chain's CDR3 is CASSLDGITNEKLFF. CDR3 bases: TGTGCCAGCAGCTTAGACGGGATAACTAATGAAAAACTGTTTTTT. The variable domain in full, completed from reference TRBV11-2 and TRBJ1-4, reads EAGVAQSPRYKIIEKRQSVAFWCNPISGHATLYWYQQILGQGPKLLIQFQNNGVVDDSQLPKDRFSAERLKGVDSTLKIQPAKLEDSAVYLCASSLDGITNEKLFFGSGTQLSVL.

The chain carries TRBV2 and TRBJ1-1; D is ambiguous. Germline-derived CDR1 and CDR2 are SNHLY and FYNNEI. CDR3 length: 11 residues. With 2 bases removed from V and 7 bases from J, the gap between germline ends came to 5 bases. For the CDR3, the DNA is TGTGCCAGCAGTGAAAGACTTGAAGCTTTCTTT. Its translation: CASSERLEAFF.

The V and J genes are TRBV5-4 and TRBJ2-5; 8 bases fit TRBD1. The length of the CDR3 is 15 residues. Trimming removed 0 bases from V and 2 bases from J; junction bases left unmatched: 3. Germline CDR1 reads SGHNT; CDR2 reads YYREEE (reference sequence). The CDR3: CASSLAQGAQETQYF. The DNA for the CDR3 is TGTGCCAGCAGCTTGGCGCAGGGGGCTCAAGAGACCCAGTACTTC. The whole variable domain, remainder taken from reference TRBV5-4 and TRBJ2-5, is ETGVTQSPTHLIKTRGQQVTLRCSSQSGHNTVSWYQQALGQGPQFIFQYYREEENGRGNFPPRFSGLQFPNYSSELNVNALELDDSALYLCASSLAQGAQETQYFGPGTRLLVL.